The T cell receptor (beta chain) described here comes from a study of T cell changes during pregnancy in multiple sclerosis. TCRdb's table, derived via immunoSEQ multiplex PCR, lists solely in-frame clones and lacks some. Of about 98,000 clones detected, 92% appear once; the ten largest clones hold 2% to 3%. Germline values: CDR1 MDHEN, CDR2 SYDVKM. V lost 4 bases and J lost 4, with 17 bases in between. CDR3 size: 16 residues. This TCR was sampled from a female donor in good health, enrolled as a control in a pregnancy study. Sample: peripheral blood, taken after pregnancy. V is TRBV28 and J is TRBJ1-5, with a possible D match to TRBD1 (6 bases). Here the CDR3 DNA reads TGTGCCAGCAGTTCACTCCCGGACAGTCCTAATCAGCCCCAGCATTTT. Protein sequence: CASSSLPDSPNQPQHF.